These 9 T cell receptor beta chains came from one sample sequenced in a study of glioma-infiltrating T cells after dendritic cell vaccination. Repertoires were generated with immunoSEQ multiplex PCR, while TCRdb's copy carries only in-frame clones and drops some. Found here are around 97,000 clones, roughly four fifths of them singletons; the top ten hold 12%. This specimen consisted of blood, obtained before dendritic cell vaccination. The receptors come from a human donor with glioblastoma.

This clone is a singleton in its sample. CDR3 sequence reads: CASSFGGANEQFF. The CDR3 DNA reads TGTGCCAGCAGCTTCGGGGGGGCCAATGAGCAGTTCTTC. The gene calls are TRBV5-6 and TRBJ2-1; 8 bases match TRBD2. The germline gives CDR1 SGHDT, CDR2 YYEEEE. The CDR3 contains 13 residues. J gave up 6 bases and V 2 bases, and 1 base lay outside the gene matches.

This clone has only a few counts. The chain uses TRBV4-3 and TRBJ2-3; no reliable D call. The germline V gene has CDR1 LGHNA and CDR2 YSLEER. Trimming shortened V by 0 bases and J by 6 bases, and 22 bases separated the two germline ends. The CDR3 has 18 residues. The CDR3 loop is CASSQEITGAGVRDTQYF. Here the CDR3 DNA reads TGCGCCAGCAGCCAAGAGATCACTGGCGCCGGTGTCAGGGATACGCAGTATTTT.

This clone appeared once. Here the CDR3 reads CASSLEGGGETQYF. The CDR3 coding sequence is TGTGCCAGCAGCTTGGAGGGGGGGGGAGAGACCCAGTACTTC. V usage is TRBV5-4 and J usage is TRBJ2-5, with D tentatively TRBD2 (7 bases). CDR3 length: 14 residues. V was clipped by 0 bases and J by 4 bases, with 10 bases between them. Germline values: CDR1 SGHNT, CDR2 YYREEE (reference sequence).

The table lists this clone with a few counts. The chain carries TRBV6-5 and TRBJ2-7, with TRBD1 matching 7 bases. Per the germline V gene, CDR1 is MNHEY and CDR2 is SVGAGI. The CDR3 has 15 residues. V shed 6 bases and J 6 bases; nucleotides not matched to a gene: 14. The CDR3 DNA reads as TGTGCCAGCAGCGCAGGGGGTGGCTACGGTTTCGAGCAGTACTTC. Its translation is CASSAGGGYGFEQYF.

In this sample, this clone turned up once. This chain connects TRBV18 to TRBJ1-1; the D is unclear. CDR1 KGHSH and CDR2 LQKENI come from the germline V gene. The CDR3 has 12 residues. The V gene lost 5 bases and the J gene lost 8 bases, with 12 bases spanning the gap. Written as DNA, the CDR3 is TGTGCCAGCTCATCCCAAGAACTGGAAGCTTTCTTT. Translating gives CASSSQELEAFF.

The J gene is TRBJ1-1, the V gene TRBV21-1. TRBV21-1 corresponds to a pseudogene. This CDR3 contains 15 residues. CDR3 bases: TGTGCCAGCAGCAAAAATGTCCGGAGAAGGACTGAAGCTTTCTTT. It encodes CASSKNVRRRTEAFF.

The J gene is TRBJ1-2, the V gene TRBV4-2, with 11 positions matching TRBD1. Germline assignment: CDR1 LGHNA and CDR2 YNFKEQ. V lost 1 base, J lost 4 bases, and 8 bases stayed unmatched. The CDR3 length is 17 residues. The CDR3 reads CASSQVGQGAPGYGYTF. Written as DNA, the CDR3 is TGTGCCAGCAGCCAAGTAGGACAGGGGGCGCCCGGCTATGGCTACACCTTC.

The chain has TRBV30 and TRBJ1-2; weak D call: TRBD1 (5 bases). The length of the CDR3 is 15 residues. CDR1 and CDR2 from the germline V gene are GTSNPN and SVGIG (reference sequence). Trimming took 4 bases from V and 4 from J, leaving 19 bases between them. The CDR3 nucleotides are TGTGCCTGGACCACCCTCGACAGCGTCGCCTATGGCTACACCTTC. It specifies CAWTTLDSVAYGYTF. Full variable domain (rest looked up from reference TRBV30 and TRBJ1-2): SQTIHQWPATLVQPVGSPLSLECTVEGTSNPNLYWYRQAAGRGLQLLFYSVGIGQISSEVPQNLSASRPQDRQFILSSKKLLLSDSGFYLCAWTTLDSVAYGYTFGSGTRLTVV.

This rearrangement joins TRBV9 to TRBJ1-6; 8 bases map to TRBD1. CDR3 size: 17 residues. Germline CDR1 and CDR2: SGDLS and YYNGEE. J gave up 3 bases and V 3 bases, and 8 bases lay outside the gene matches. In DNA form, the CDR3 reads TGTGCCAGCAGCGCCAACACAGGGGGTCGCTATAATTCACCCCTCCACTTT. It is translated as CASSANTGGRYNSPLHF.